This T cell receptor (beta chain) is drawn from a study of T-cell memory formation after mild COVID-19. Study information: Largely donor-specific sequence clusters came from two donors. Study-level results: Clones shrinking between day 15 and 85 showed a balanced CD4/CD8 split, and those that grew later tilted toward CD4+.

TCRdb recomputed calls from the 5' RACE reads with MiXCR, one row per CDR3 protein. Of roughly 350,000 distinct CDR3 sequences listed, approximately 14% are singletons. Ten or more counts support this clonotype. What it binds is not known. From germline, CDR1 is SGHRS and CDR2 YFSETQ. The CDR3 has 15 residues. The V gene lost 0 bases and the J gene lost 2 bases, with 12 bases spanning the gap. This TCR was sampled from a man in his late teens or twenties who had mild COVID-19 (a few samples of this study predate the infection). Cell type and time point are not known. Sample: PBMCs or a T cell subset sorted from them (not recorded which). V is TRBV5-1 and J is TRBJ2-7, with D perhaps TRBD1 (5 bases). This CDR3 is CASSLGPGMAYEQYF. The CDR3 DNA sequence: TGCGCCAGCAGCTTGGGTCCAGGGATGGCCTACGAGCAGTACTTC.